One sample yielded the 18 T cell receptor beta chains listed below, sequenced in a study of blood T cell repertoires in COVID-19. The table came from immunoSEQ multiplex PCR; TCRdb's copy has only in-frame clones and leaves some out. This table has around 130,000 clones, 88% appearing once. Material: peripheral blood. The receptor source for this set is a man aged 60 to 75 with active or convalescent COVID-19.

This chain connects TRBV20-1 to TRBJ1-4, with D unresolved. CDR3 length: 10 amino acids. Germline V CDR1 and CDR2: DFQATT, SNEGSKA (reference sequence). Trimming cost V 3 bases and J 7 bases, with 3 bases left between them. The CDR3 DNA reads TGCAGTGCTAGTCGTGAAAAACTGTTTTTT. Protein sequence: CSASREKLFF.

Only one count was recorded for this clone. This chain links TRBV5-4 with TRBJ2-2; a possible D gene is TRBD2 (6 bases). This CDR3 spans 16 amino acids. Germline CDR1 SGHNT, CDR2 YYREEE (reference sequence). The V gene lost 5 bases and the J gene lost 5 bases, with 19 bases spanning the gap. The CDR3 nucleotides read TGTGCCAGCAGTGGGGGTGGAGGGTCAACGACCGGGGAGCTGTTTTTT. Protein product: CASSGGGGSTTGELFF.

V usage is TRBV6-5 and J usage is TRBJ2-4; possible D gene TRBD1, 5 bases. The CDR3 consists of 14 residues. The germline V gene has CDR1 MNHEY and CDR2 SVGAGI. V lost 5 bases and J lost 7, with 15 bases in between. The CDR3: CASSTLQGSNIQYF. CDR3 sequence (DNA): TGTGCCAGCAGTACCCTTCAGGGCTCGAACATTCAGTACTTC.

The chain joins TRBV5-1 to TRBJ2-3; 8 positions agree with TRBD1. From germline, CDR1 is SGHRS and CDR2 YFSETQ. Losses at the gene ends were 4 bases for V and 3 bases for J; bases not matched to a gene: 4. The CDR3 runs to 14 residues. CDR3: CASSPRTGTDTQYF. The CDR3 DNA is TGCGCCAGCAGCCCCCGGACAGGGACAGATACGCAGTATTTT.

The chain links TRBV5-4 to TRBJ2-7, with 9 bases fitting TRBD2. The length of the CDR3 is 15 residues. Germline CDR1 SGHNT, CDR2 YYREEE (reference sequence). With 3 bases clipped from V and 3 bases from J, the junction kept 7 bases outside the gene matches. CDR3 sequence: CASSSPGTSIYEQYF. The DNA of the CDR3 is TGTGCCAGCAGCTCCCCCGGGACTAGCATCTACGAGCAGTACTTC.

The rearrangement links TRBV19 to TRBJ1-1; 8 nucleotides line up with TRBD1. The germline CDR1 and CDR2 sequences are LNHDA and SQIVND (reference sequence). The trim removed 3 bases at V and 5 bases at J, leaving 11 bases unmatched. The CDR3 has 16 residues. In DNA, the CDR3 is TGTGCCAGTAGTATGGTTAGCAGGGGGCGCGTGACTGAAGCTTTCTTT. It yields the protein CASSMVSRGRVTEAFF.

The J gene is TRBJ2-7, the V gene TRBV6-2 or TRBV6-3; TRBD1 matches 7 bases. CDR3 length: 13 residues. V lost 2 bases, J lost 4 bases, and 2 bases stayed unmatched. Germline V CDR1 and CDR2: MNHEY, SVGEGT. CDR3 nucleotide sequence: TGTGCCAGCAGTTACGGGACAGAGTACGAGCAGTACTTC. Its protein product is CASSYGTEYEQYF.

J is TRBJ2-5 and V is TRBV7-9; 9 bases map to TRBD2. The length of the CDR3 is 16 residues. The germline gives CDR1 SEHNR, CDR2 FQNEAQ (reference sequence). J gave up 7 bases and V 2 bases, and 11 bases lay outside the gene matches. CDR3 loop: CASSLLAGTSRGTQYF. The CDR3 nucleotides read TGTGCCAGCAGCTTACTAGCGGGGACCTCCAGAGGGACCCAGTACTTC. Variable domain in full (rest from reference TRBV7-9 and TRBJ2-5): DTGVSQNPRHKITKRGQNVTFRCDPISEHNRLYWYRQTLGQGPEFLTYFQNEAQLEKSRLLSDRFSAERPKGSFSTLEIQRTEQGDSAMYLCASSLLAGTSRGTQYFGPGTRLLVL.

The chain uses TRBV5-1 and TRBJ2-2; TRBD2 matches 9 bases. Germline V gene lookup returns CDR1 SGHRS and CDR2 YFSETQ. Trimming took 2 bases from V and 8 from J; bases not matched to a gene: 10. The CDR3 covers 16 residues. As DNA, the CDR3 is TGCGCCAGCAGCTTAATAGCGGGGGCCAGTTCTGGGGAGCTGTTTTTT. This gives the protein CASSLIAGASSGELFF.

This clone was detected only once. The chain combines TRBV19 with TRBJ2-3; 14 bases fit TRBD2. In germline, CDR1 is LNHDA, CDR2 SQIVND (reference sequence). J lost 1 base, V lost 8 bases, and 11 bases had no gene match. The length of the CDR3 is 18 residues. CDR3 in amino acids: CASSLRLAGGYRTDTQYF. As DNA, the CDR3 is TGTGCCAGTTCGCTCCGACTAGCGGGAGGGTATCGCACAGATACGCAGTATTTT.

This clone showed up just once. This sequence joins TRBV4-1 and TRBJ1-1; 8 bases match TRBD1. V lost 3 bases to trimming and J lost 5 bases; unmatched junction nucleotides: 5. CDR3 length equals 14 residues. Germline-derived CDR1 and CDR2 are MGHRA and YSYEKL. The CDR3 sequence: CASSQIQGGTEAFF. The CDR3 coding sequence is TGCGCCAGCAGCCAGATACAGGGGGGTACTGAAGCTTTCTTT.

The genes are TRBV24-1 and TRBJ2-2; 7 bases agree with TRBD2. The CDR3 has 17 residues. Germline trimming cut 2 bases from V and 4 bases from J; bases unmatched to any gene: 9. Germline V CDR1 and CDR2: KGHDR, SFDVKD. The CDR3 is CATSDSGEGRLTGELFF. The DNA of the CDR3 is TGTGCCACCAGTGATTCGGGGGAGGGCCGTCTCACCGGGGAGCTGTTTTTT.

The gene calls are TRBV18 and TRBJ2-5; D remains ambiguous. The CDR3 sequence is 16 residues long. Trimming pared 2 bases from V and 1 base from J, leaving 14 bases between. Germline V gives CDR1 KGHSH, CDR2 LQKENI. This CDR3 is CASSPDWRSRQETQYF. CDR3 sequence (DNA): TGTGCCAGCTCACCAGATTGGCGTAGCCGCCAAGAGACCCAGTACTTC.

J is TRBJ2-3 and V is TRBV4-1, with TRBD2 matching 10 bases. The CDR3 has 17 residues. Germline trimming cut 0 bases from V and 4 bases from J; bases unmatched to any gene: 7. Germline assignment: CDR1 MGHRA and CDR2 YSYEKL. The CDR3 sequence is CASSQDQREGPSDTQYF. In nucleotides, the CDR3 is TGCGCCAGCAGCCAAGATCAGCGGGAGGGCCCCTCAGATACGCAGTATTTT.

Comments on this clone: Other DNA sequences from this sample encode an identical CDR3 as well. The chain has TRBV6-5 and TRBJ2-7; tentative D call: TRBD2 (5 bases). This CDR3 has 14 amino acids. CDR1 and CDR2 (germline): MNHEY, SVGAGI. Trimming cost V 2 bases and J 0 bases, with 8 bases left between them. The CDR3 nucleotides read TGTGCCAGCAGTTACAACCGGGGCTCCTACGAGCAGTACTTC. Translation gives CASSYNRGSYEQYF.

This chain connects TRBV7-9 to TRBJ2-7, with D possibly TRBD2 on 6 matching bases. This CDR3 contains 15 residues. CDR1 and CDR2 (germline): SEHNR, FQNEAQ (reference sequence). Between the trimmed V and J ends, which lost 5 bases and 0 bases, there was a span of 14 bases. CDR3 loop: CASSAAGTPSYEQYF. CDR3 coding DNA: TGTGCCAGCAGCGCGGCCGGGACTCCCTCCTACGAGCAGTACTTC.

This chain connects TRBV19 to TRBJ2-2; D is perhaps TRBD1 (6 bases). Trimming shortened V by 3 bases and J by 5 bases, and 16 bases separated the two germline ends. Germline assignment: CDR1 LNHDA and CDR2 SQIVND (reference sequence). This CDR3 contains 16 residues. The CDR3 is CASSMGDTGRTGELFF. CDR3 sequence (DNA): TGTGCCAGTAGTATGGGGGACACGGGACGGACCGGGGAGCTGTTTTTT.

CDR3 nucleotide sequence: TGTGCCAGCAGCTTGGAAGTTGGCCAGGGCCTAAAGTACTTC. This encodes CASSLEVGQGLKYF. This rearrangement joins TRBV5-5 to TRBJ2-7, with D possibly TRBD1 on 5 matching bases. Per the germline V gene, CDR1 is SGHKS and CDR2 is YYEKEE (reference sequence). Deletions cut 0 bases from V and 11 bases from J, with 18 bases between. This CDR3 has 14 residues.